This T cell receptor (beta chain) was identified during a study of response to subunit inactivated influenza vaccine. This clonotype was observed a few times. TCRdb reanalysed the RT-PCR reads using MiXCR and keeps one entry per CDR3 protein. The top ten clones hold over 8.5% of a sample with around 580,000 distinct CDR3 sequences, 14% of them seen once. This sequence originates from a man aged 50 to 59 who received an inactivated influenza vaccine. Sample: PBMCs from blood, taken less than 13 days after vaccination.

CDR3 residues: CSLRSGPDTQYF. CDR3 nucleotide sequence: TGCAGCCTCAGGTCAGGGCCAGATACGCAGTATTTT. The chain uses TRBV29-1 and TRBJ2-3; the D gene is possibly TRBD1 (5 bases). The CDR3 length is 12 residues. V lost 8 bases and J 4 bases, leaving 13 bases between the germline ends. Germline values: CDR1 SQVTM, CDR2 ANQGSEA.